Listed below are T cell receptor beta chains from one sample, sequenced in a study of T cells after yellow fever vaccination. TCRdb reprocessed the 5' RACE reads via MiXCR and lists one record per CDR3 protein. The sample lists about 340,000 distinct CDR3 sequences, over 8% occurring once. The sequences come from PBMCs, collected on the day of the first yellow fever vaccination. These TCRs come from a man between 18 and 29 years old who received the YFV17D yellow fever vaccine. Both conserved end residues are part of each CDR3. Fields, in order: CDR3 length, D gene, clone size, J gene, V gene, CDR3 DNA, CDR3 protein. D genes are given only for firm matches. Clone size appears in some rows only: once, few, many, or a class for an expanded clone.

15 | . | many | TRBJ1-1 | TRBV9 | TGTGCCAGCAGCGTAGAGGGGGGGCAGCCGACTGAAGCTTTCTTT | CASSVEGGQPTEAFF
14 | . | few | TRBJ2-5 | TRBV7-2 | TGTGCCAGCAGCCCCCAGAGTGGGCCGGAGACCCAGTACTTC | CASSPQSGPETQYF
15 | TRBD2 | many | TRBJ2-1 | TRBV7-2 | TGTGCCAGCAGCATACGGACTAGCGGGGTCGACGAGCAGTTCTTC | CASSIRTSGVDEQFF
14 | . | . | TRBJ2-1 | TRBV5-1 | TGCGCCAGCAGCCCGCTCGCAGGTTTGAATGAGCAGTTCTTC | CASSPLAGLNEQFF
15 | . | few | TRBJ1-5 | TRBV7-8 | TGTGCCAGCACTAAAACAGGGTCCCTTGATCAGCCCCAGCATTTT | CASTKTGSLDQPQHF
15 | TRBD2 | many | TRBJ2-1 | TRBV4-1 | TGCGCCAGCAGAAGACTAGCGGAGTCCTACAATGAGCAGTTCTTC | CASRRLAESYNEQFF
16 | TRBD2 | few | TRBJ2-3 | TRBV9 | TGTGCCAGCAGCGTAATGGGGCTAGCGGGCACAGATACGCAGTATTTT | CASSVMGLAGTDTQYF
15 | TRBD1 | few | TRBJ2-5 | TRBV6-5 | TGTGCCAGCAGTTCAAAGACAGGGGGCAAAGAGACCCAGTACTTC | CASSSKTGGKETQYF
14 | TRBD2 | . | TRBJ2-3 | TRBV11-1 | TGTGCCAGCAGCTTTCGGGGGGTGAAAGATACGCAGTATTTT | CASSFRGVKDTQYF
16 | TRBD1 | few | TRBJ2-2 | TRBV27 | TGTGCCAGCAGTTTTTGGGACAGGGGGAACACCGGGGAGCTGTTTTTT | CASSFWDRGNTGELFF
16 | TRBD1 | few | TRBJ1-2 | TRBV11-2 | TGTGCCAGCAGCCCAATCCGACAGGGGTCTAACTATGGCTACACCTTC | CASSPIRQGSNYGYTF
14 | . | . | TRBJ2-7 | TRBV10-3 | TGTGCCATCAGTGAGGCAGGACAATACTACGAGCAGTACTTC | CAISEAGQYYEQYF
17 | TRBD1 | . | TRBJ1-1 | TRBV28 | TGTGCCAGCAGTCCTTCCCGTCGGACAGGGGGCATCGCTGAAGCTTTCTTT | CASSPSRRTGGIAEAFF
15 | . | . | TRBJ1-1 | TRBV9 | TGTGCCAGAAGCGTAGTGGCCGGAAAGAGCACTGAAGCTTTCTTT | CARSVVAGKSTEAFF
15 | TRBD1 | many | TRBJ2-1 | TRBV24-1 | TGTGCCACCAGTGATCCAGGACAGGGGGCCTATGAGCAGTTCTTC | CATSDPGQGAYEQFF
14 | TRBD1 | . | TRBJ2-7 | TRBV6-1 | TGTGCCAGCAGGGGGACAGGGAGTTCCTACGAGCAGTACTTC | CASRGTGSSYEQYF
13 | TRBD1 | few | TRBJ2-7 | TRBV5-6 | TGTGCCAGCAGCGAGGACAGGATTTCCGAGCAGTACTTC | CASSEDRISEQYF
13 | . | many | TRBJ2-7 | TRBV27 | TGTGCCAGCAGTTTGCGGGGCCCCTACGAGCAGTACTTC | CASSLRGPYEQYF